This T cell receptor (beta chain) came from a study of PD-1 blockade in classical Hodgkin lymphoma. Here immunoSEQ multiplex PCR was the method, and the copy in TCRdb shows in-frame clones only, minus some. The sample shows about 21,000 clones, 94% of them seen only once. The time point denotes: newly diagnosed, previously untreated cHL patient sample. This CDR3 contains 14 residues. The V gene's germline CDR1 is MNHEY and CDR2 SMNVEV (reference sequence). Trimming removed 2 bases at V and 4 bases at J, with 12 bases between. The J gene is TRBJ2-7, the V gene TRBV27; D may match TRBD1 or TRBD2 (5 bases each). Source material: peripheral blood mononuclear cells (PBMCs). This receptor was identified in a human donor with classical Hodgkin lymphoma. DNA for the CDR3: TGTGCCAGCAGTTTAGGACTGGGGGTTTACGAGCAGTACTTC. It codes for CASSLGLGVYEQYF.